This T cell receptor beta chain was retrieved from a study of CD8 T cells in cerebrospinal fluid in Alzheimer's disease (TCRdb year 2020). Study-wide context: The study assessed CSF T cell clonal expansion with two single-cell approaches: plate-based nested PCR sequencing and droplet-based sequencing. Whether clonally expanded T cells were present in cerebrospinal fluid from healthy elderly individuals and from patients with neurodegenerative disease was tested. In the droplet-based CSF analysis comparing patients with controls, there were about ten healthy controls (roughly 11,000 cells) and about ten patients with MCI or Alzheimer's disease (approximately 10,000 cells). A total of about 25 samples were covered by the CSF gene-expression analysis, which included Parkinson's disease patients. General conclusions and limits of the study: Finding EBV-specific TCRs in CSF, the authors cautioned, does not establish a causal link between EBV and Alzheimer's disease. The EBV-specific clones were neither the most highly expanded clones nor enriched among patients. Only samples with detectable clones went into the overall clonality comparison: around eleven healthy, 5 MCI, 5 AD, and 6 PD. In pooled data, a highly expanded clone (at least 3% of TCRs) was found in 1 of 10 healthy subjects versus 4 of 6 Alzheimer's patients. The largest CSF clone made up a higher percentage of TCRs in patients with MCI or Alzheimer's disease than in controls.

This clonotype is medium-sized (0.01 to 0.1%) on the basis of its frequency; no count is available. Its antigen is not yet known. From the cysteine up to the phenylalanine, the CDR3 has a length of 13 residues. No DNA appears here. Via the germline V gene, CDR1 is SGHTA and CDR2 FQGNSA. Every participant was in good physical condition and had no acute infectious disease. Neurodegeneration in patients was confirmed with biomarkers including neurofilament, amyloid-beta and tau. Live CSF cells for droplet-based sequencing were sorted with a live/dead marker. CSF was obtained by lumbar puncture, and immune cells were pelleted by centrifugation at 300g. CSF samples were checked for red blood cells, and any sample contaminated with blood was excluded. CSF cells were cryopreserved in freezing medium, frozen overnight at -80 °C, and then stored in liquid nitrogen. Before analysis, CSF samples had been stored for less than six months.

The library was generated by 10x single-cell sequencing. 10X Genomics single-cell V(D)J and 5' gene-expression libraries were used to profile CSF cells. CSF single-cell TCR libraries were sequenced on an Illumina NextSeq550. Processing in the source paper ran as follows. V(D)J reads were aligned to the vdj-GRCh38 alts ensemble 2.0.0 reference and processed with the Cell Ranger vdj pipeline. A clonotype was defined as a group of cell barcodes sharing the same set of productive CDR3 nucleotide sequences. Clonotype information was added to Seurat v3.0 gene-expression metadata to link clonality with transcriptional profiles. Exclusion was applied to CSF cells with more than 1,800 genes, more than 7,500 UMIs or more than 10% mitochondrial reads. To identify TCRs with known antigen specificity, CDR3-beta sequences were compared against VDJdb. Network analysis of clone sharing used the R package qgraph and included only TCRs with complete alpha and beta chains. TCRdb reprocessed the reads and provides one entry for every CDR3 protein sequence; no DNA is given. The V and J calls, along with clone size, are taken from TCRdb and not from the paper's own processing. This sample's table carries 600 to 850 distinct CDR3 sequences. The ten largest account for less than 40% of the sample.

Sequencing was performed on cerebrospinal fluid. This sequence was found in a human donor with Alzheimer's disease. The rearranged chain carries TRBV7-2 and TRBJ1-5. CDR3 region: CASSLEGMQPQHF. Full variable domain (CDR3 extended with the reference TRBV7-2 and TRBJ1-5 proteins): GAGVSQSPSNKVTEKGKDVELRCDPISGHTALYWYRQSLGQGLEFLIYFQGNSAPDKSGLPSDRFSAERTGGSVSTLTIQRTQQEDSAVYLCASSLEGMQPQHFGDGTRLSIL.